This TCR beta chain was found in a study of blood T cell repertoires in COVID-19. Profiling relied on immunoSEQ multiplex PCR, and the TCRdb table lists in-frame clones only, not all of them. The sample contains a few hundred thousand clones, roughly 85% of which appear only once. The germline V gene encodes CDR1 SGDLS and CDR2 YYNGEE. The ends lost 3 bases at V and 0 bases at J; junction bases unmatched: 13. The CDR3 runs 19 residues. The V gene is TRBV9, the J gene TRBJ1-2; 11 nucleotides align to TRBD1. Sequencing was performed on peripheral blood. The receptor's source is a woman aged 70-85 years with COVID-19, enrolled during active disease. The CDR3 DNA reads TGTGCCAGCAGCGGGCGGACAGGGGGCTACGGGGTGGCTAACTATGGCTACACCTTC. The encoded protein is CASSGRTGGYGVANYGYTF.